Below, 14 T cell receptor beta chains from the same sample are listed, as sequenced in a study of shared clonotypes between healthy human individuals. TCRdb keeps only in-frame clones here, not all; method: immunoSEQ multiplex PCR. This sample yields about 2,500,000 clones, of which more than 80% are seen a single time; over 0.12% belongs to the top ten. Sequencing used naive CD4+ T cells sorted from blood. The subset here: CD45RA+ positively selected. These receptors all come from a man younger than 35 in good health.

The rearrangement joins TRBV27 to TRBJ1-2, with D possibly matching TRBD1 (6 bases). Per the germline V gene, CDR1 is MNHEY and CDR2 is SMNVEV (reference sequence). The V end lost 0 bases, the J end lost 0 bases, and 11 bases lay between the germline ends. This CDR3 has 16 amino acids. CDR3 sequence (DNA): TGTGCCAGCAGTTTATCTGGCAGGGGCCCTAACTATGGCTACACCTTC. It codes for CASSLSGRGPNYGYTF.

CDR3 region: CASNRGSGANVLTF. As DNA, the CDR3 is TGTGCCTCCAACCGGGGGTCTGGGGCCAACGTCCTGACTTTC. The rearrangement joins TRBV30 to TRBJ2-6, with D perhaps matching TRBD2 (6 bases). Looked up from germline, CDR1 is GTSNPN and CDR2 is SVGIG (reference sequence). V was pared by 7 bases and J by 1 base, with 11 bases between. This CDR3 region has 14 residues.

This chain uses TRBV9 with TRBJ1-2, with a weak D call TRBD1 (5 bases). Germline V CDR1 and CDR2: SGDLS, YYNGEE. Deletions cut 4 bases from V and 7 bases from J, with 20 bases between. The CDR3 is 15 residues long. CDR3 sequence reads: CASSTPGPGEGGYTF. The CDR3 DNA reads TGTGCCAGCAGCACCCCGGGGCCGGGGGAGGGTGGCTACACCTTC. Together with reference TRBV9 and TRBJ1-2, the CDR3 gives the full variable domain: DSGVTQTPKHLITATGQRVTLRCSPRSGDLSVYWYQQSLDQGLQFLIQYYNGEERAKGNILERFSAQQFPDLHSELNLSSLELGDSALYFCASSTPGPGEGGYTFGSGTRLTVV.

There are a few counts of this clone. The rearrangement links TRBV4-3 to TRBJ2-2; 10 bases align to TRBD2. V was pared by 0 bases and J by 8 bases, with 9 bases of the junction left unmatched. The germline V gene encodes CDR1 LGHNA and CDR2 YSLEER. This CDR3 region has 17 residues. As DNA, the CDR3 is TGCGCCAGCAGCCAAGAGATGGCTAGCGGGAGTTCGGGGGAGCTGTTTTTT. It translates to CASSQEMASGSSGELFF.

The chain's CDR3 is CASSRDLTDTQYF. The DNA for the CDR3 is TGTGCCAGCAGCCGGGACCTTACAGATACGCAGTATTTT. The chain joins TRBV7-3 to TRBJ2-3; D tentatively reads TRBD1 or TRBD2 (5 bases each). The germline V gene encodes CDR1 SGHTA and CDR2 FQGTGA. The CDR3 is 13 residues long. V was pared by 5 bases and J by 3 bases, with 9 bases between.

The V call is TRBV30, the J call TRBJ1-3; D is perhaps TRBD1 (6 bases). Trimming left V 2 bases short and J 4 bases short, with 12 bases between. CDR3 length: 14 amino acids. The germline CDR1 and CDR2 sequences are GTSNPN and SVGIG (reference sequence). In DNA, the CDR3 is TGTGCCTGGAGTCTCAGGGGCGGCGGAAACACCATATATTTT. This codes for CAWSLRGGGNTIYF.

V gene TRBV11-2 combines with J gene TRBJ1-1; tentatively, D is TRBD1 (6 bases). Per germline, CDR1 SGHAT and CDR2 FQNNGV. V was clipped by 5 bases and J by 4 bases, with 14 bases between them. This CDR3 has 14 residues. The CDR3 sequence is CASSTEGGFTEAFF. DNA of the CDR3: TGTGCCAGCAGCACGGAGGGGGGCTTCACTGAAGCTTTCTTT.

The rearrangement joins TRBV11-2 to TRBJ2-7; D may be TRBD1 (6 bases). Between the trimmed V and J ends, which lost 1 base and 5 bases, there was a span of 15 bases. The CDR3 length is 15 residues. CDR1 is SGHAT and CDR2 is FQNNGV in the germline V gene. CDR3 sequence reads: CASSLVWAGANEQYF. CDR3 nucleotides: TGTGCCAGCAGCTTAGTATGGGCAGGGGCAAACGAGCAGTACTTC.

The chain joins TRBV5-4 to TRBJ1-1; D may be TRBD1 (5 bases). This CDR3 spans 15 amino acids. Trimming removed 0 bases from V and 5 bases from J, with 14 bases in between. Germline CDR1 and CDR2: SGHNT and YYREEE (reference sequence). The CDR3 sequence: CASSLGTGTATEAFF. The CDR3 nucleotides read TGTGCCAGCAGCTTGGGAACCGGGACCGCTACTGAAGCTTTCTTT. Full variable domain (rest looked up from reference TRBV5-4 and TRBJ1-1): ETGVTQSPTHLIKTRGQQVTLRCSSQSGHNTVSWYQQALGQGPQFIFQYYREEENGRGNFPPRFSGLQFPNYSSELNVNALELDDSALYLCASSLGTGTATEAFFGQGTRLTVV.

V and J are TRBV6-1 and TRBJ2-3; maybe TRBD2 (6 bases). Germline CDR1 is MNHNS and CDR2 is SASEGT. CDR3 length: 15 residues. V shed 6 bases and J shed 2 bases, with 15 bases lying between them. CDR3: CASSVGTPHTDTQYF. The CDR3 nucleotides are TGTGCCAGCAGCGTCGGGACTCCTCACACAGATACGCAGTATTTT.

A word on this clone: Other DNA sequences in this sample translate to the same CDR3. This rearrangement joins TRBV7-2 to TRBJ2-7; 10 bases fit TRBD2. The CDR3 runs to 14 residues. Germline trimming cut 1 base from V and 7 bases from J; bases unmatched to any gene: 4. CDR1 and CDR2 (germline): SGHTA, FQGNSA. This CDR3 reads CASSLDSGRGEQYF. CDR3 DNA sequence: TGTGCCAGCAGCTTAGACAGCGGGAGGGGGGAGCAGTACTTC. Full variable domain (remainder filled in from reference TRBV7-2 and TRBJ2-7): GAGVSQSPSNKVTEKGKDVELRCDPISGHTALYWYRQSLGQGLEFLIYFQGNSAPDKSGLPSDRFSAERTGGSVSTLTIQRTQQEDSAVYLCASSLDSGRGEQYFGPGTRLTVT.

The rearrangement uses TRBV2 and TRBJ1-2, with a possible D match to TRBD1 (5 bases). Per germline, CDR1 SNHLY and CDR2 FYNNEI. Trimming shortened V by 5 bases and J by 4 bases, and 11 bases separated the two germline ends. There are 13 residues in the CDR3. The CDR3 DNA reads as TGTGCCAGCAGTCGTGGGGGTAGCTATGGCTACACCTTC. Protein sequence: CASSRGGSYGYTF.

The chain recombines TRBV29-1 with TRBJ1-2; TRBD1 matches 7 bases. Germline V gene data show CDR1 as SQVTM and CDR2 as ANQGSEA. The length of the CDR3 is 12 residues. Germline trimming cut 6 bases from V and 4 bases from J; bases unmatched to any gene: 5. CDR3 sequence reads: CSVADRFYGYTF. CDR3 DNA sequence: TGCAGCGTCGCGGACAGGTTCTATGGCTACACCTTC.

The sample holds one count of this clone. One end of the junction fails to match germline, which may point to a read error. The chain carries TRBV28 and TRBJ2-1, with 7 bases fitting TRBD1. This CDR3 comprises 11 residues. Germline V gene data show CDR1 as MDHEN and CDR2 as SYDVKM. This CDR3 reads CASRREGAGIF. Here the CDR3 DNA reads TGTGCCAGCAGACGCGAGGGGGCTGGGATCTTC.